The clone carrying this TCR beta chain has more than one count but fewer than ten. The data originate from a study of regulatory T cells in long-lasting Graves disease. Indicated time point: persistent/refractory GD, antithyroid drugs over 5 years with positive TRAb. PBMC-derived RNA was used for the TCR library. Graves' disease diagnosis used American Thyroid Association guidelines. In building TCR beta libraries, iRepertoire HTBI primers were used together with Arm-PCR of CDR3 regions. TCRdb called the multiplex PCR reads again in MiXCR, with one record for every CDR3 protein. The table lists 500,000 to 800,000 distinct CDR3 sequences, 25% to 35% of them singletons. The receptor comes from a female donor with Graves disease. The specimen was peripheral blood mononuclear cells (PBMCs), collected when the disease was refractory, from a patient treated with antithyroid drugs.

The chain's CDR3 is CASSLNQGANTGELFF. Written as DNA, the CDR3 is TGTGCCAGCAGCTTAAACCAGGGGGCGAACACCGGGGAGCTGTTTTTT. The V gene is TRBV7-6, the J gene TRBJ2-2, with TRBD1 matching 7 bases. The CDR3 has 16 amino acids. Germline V gene sequence: CDR1 SGHVS, CDR2 FNYEAQ. V lost 2 bases and J lost 0; bases outside the gene matches: 3.